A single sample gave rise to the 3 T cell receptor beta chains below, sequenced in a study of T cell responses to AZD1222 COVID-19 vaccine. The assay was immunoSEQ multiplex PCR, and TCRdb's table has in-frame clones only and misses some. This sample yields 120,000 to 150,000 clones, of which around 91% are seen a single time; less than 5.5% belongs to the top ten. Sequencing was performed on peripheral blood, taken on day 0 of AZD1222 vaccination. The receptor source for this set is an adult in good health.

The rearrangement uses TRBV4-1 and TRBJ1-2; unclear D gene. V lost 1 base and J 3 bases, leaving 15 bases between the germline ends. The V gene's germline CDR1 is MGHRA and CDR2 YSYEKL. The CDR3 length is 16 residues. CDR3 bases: TGCGCCAGCAGCCAAGTTCTTGGGGATAGGGACTATGGCTACACCTTC. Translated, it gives CASSQVLGDRDYGYTF.

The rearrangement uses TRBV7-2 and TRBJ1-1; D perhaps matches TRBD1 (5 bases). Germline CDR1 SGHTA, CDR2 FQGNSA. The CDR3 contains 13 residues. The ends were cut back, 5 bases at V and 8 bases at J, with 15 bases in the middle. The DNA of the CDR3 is TGTGCCAGCAGCCCCGGGACCCCGGGGGAAGCTTTCTTT. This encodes CASSPGTPGEAFF.

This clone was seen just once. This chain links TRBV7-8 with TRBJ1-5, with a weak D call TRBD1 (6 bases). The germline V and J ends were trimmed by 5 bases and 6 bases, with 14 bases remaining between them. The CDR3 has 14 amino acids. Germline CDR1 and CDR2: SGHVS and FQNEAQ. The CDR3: CASSGGDRRQPQHF. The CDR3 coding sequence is TGTGCCAGCAGCGGGGGTGACAGGCGTCAGCCCCAGCATTTT.